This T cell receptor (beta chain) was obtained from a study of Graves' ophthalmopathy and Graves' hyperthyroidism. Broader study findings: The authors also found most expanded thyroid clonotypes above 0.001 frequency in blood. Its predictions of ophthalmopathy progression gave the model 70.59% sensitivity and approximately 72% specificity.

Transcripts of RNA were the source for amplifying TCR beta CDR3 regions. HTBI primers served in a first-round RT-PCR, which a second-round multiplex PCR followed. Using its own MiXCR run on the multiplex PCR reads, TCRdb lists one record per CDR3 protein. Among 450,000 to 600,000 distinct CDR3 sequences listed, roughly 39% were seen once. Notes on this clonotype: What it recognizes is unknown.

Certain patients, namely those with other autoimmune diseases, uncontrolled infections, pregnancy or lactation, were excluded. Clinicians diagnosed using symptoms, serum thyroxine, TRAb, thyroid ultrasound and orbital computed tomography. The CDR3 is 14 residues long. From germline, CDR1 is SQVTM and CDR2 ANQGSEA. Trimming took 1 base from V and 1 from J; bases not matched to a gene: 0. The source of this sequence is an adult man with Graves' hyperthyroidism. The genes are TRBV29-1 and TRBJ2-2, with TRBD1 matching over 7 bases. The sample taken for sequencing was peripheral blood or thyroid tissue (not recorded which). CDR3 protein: CSVEGTGNTGELFF. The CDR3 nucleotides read TGCAGCGTTGAAGGGACAGGGAACACCGGGGAGCTGTTTTTT.